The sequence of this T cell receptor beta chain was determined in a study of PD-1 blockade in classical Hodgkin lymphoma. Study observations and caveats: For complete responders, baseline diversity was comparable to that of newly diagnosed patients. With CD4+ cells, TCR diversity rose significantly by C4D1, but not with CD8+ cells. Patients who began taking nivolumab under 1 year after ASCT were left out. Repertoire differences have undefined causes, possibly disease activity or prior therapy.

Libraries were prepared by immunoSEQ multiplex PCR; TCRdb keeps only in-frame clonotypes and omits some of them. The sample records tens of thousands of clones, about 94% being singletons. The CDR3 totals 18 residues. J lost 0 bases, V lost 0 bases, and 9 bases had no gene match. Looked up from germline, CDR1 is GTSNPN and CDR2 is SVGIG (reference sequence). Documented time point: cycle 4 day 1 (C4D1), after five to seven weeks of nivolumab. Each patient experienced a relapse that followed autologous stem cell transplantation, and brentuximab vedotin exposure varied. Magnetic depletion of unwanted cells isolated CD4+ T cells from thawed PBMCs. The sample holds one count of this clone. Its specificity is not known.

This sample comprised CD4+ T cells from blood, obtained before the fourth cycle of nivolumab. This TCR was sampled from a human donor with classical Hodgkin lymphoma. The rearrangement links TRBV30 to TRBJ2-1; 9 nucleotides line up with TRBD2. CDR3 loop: CAWSVSRLAASSYNEQFF. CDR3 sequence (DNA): TGTGCCTGGAGTGTATCCCGACTAGCGGCCTCCTCCTACAATGAGCAGTTCTTC.